Detailed here is one TCR beta chain. This sample was taken from a study of T cell changes during pregnancy in multiple sclerosis. This CDR3 region has 11 residues. V was pared by 5 bases and J by 6 bases, with 5 bases between. Germline V gene sequence: CDR1 MNHEY, CDR2 SVGAGI. Some clones are missing from TCRdb's copy, which holds only in-frame ones; the method was immunoSEQ multiplex PCR. The sample records 70,000 to 95,000 clones, 85% to 95% being singletons. This receptor was obtained from a female donor with multiple sclerosis, enrolled in a pregnancy study. The chain recombines TRBV6-5 with TRBJ2-1; a possible D gene is TRBD2 (5 bases). The starting material was CD4+ T cells from peripheral blood mononuclear cells, obtained in the second trimester of pregnancy. The CDR3 reads CASSSGNEQFF. The CDR3 region has the DNA TGTGCCAGCAGTAGCGGCAATGAGCAGTTCTTC.